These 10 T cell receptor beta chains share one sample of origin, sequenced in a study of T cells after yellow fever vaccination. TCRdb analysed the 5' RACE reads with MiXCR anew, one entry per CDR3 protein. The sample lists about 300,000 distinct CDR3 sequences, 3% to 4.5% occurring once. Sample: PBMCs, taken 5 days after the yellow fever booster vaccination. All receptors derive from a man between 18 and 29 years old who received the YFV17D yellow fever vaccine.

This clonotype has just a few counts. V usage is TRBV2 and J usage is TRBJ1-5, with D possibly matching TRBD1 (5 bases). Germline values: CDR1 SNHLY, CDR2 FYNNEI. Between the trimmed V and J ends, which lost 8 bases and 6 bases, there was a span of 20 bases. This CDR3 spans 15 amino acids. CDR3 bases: TGTGCCAGCGGCGGGGGAGGGCAGACGGGTCAGCCCCAGCATTTT. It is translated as CASGGGGQTGQPQHF.

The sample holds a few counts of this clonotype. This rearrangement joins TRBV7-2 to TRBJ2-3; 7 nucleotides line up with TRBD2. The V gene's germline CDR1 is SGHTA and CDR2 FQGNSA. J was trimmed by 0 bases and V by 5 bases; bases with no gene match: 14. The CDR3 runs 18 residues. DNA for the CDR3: TGTGCCAGCAGCCGCCGCCAGGGCGGGAGAGTCAGCACAGATACGCAGTATTTT. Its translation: CASSRRQGGRVSTDTQYF.

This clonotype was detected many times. CDR3 sequence: CSAIYGGEADTQYF. The CDR3 DNA follows: TGCAGTGCTATTTACGGGGGAGAGGCAGATACGCAGTATTTT. This rearrangement joins TRBV20-1 to TRBJ2-3, with D possibly matching TRBD2 (6 bases). CDR1 DFQATT and CDR2 SNEGSKA come from the germline V gene (reference sequence). Trimming cost V 4 bases and J 4 bases, with 15 bases left between them. This CDR3 comprises 14 residues.

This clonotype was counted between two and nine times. The CDR3 here is CASSRGQPNTGELFF. The CDR3 coding sequence is TGTGCCAGCAGCCGGGGACAGCCGAACACCGGGGAGCTGTTTTTT. This chain joins TRBV4-2 and TRBJ2-2; the match to TRBD1 covers 7 bases. J was trimmed by 0 bases and V by 4 bases; bases with no gene match: 2. The CDR3 totals 15 residues. Germline V gene lookup returns CDR1 LGHNA and CDR2 YNFKEQ.

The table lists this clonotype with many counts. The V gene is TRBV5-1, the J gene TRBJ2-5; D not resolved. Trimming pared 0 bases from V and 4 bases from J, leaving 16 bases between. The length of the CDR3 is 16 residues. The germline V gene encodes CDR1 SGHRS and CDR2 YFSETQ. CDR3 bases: TGCGCCAGCAGCTTGGCCCCCGGCCTGGAGCGAGAGACCCAGTACTTC. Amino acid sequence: CASSLAPGLERETQYF.

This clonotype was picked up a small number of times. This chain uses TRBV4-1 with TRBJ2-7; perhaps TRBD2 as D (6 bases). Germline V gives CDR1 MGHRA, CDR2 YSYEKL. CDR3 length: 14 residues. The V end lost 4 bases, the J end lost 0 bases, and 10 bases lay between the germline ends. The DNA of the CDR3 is TGCGCCAGCAGCCCGTGGGACTCCTCCTACGAGCAGTACTTC. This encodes CASSPWDSSYEQYF.

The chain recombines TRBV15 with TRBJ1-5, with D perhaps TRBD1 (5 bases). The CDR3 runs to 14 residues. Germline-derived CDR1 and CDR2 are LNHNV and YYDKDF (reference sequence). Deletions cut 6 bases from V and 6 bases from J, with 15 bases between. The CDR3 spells CATRSVGGSQPQHF. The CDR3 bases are TGTGCCACCAGGAGCGTTGGGGGAAGTCAGCCCCAGCATTTT.

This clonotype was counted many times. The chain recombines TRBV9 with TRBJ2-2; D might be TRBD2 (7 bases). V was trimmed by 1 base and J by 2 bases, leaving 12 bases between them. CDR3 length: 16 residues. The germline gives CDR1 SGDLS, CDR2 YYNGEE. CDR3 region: CASSVSGGTNTGELFF. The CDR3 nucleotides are TGTGCCAGCAGCGTATCCGGGGGGACAAACACCGGGGAGCTGTTTTTT.

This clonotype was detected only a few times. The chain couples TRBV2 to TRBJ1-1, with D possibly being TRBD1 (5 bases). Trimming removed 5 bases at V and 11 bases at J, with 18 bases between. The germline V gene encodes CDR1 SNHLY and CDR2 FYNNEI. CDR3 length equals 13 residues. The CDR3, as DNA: TGTGCCAGCAGTACCGGACATCAAGGGTCGGCTTTCTTT. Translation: CASSTGHQGSAFF.

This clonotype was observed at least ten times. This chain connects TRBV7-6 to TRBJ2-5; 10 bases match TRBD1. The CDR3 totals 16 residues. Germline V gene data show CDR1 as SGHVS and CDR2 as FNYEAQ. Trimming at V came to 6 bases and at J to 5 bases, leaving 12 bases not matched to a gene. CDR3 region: CASSYIPDRGRETQYF. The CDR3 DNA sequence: TGTGCCAGCAGTTACATCCCAGACAGGGGGCGGGAGACCCAGTACTTC.